This TCR beta chain was captured in a study of T-cell reconstitution after alpha-beta-depleted transplantation in children. Germline CDR1 is ENHRY and CDR2 is SYGVKD. V was trimmed by 3 bases and J by 2 bases, leaving 7 bases between them. The CDR3 loop spans 13 amino acids. This clonotype was seen a few times. A TCRbeta library incorporating unique molecular identifiers was prepared. In TCRdb, the PCR reads were re-called with MiXCR into one record per CDR3 protein. Of approximately 400,000 distinct CDR3 sequences listed, about 11% are singletons. This receptor was taken from a human donor who donated a stem cell graft to a child with acute myeloid leukemia. The genes are TRBV10-3 and TRBJ2-5; D call uncertain. The sequencing here drew on PBMCs from the stem cell graft donor, taken from the stem cell graft. CDR3 amino acids: CAISDRQQETQYF. DNA for the CDR3: TGTGCCATCAGTGATCGGCAGCAAGAGACCCAGTACTTC.